Below are 7 T cell receptor beta chains sequenced from a single sample in a study of shared clonotypes between healthy human individuals. The assay was immunoSEQ multiplex PCR, and TCRdb's table has in-frame clones only and misses some. The repertoire holds some 1 million clones, with approximately 68% as singletons. The sequenced sample consisted of memory CD4+ T cells sorted from blood. Specified subset: CD45RA-negative fraction. The receptors shown here come from a man between 18 and 35 years old in good health.

With regard to this clone: The germline gene is not matched at one end of the junction; a read error may be the cause. This sequence joins TRBV7-7 and TRBJ2-2, with D perhaps TRBD2 (5 bases). The germline gives CDR1 SSHAT, CDR2 FNYEAQ (reference sequence). The CDR3 extends over 14 amino acids. CDR3 sequence: CASSLGVGTGELFF. The CDR3 DNA reads as TGTGCTAGCAGCTTGGGAGTAGGTACCGGGGAGCTGTTTTTT.

V is TRBV6-1 and J is TRBJ1-5; no firm D call. The CDR3 has 14 amino acids. Germline values: CDR1 MNHNS, CDR2 SASEGT. V dropped 0 bases and J dropped 3 bases, with 6 bases sitting between them. The CDR3 sequence is CASSEAGFNQPQHF. CDR3 nucleotide sequence: TGTGCCAGCAGTGAAGCAGGATTCAATCAGCCCCAGCATTTT.

In the case of this clone: Germline and junction disagree at one end, which may indicate a read error. This chain joins TRBV25-1 and TRBJ2-7; TRBD1 or TRBD2 may be the D gene (5 bases each). This CDR3 comprises 14 residues. Per germline, CDR1 MGHDK and CDR2 SYGVNS. In DNA form, the CDR3 reads TGTGCCAGCAGTGATCCTTGGGGGACCGTCGACACTCCTTTC. Translation gives CASSDPWGTVDTPF.

The chain uses TRBV30 and TRBJ2-7, with 11 bases matching TRBD2. The CDR3 is made up of 14 amino acids. The V and J ends lost 1 base and 4 bases, in that order; junction bases with no gene match: 3. Germline V CDR1 and CDR2: GTSNPN, SVGIG (reference sequence). The DNA for the CDR3 is TGTGCCTGGAGTGGACTAGCGGGAACTTACGAGCAGTACTTC. Protein sequence: CAWSGLAGTYEQYF.

The CDR3 bases are TGCGCCAGCAGCTTGGAGAGCACCCAGTACTTC. Amino acid sequence: CASSLESTQYF. The gene calls are TRBV5-1 and TRBJ2-5; D remains unclear. Germline V gene data show CDR1 as SGHRS and CDR2 as YFSETQ. This CDR3 is 11 amino acids long. The V end was cut by 0 bases, the J end by 8 bases, with 5 bases between.

CDR3 loop: CASSLLRDRSNSPLHF. The CDR3 coding sequence is TGTGCCAGCAGCTTGCTAAGGGACAGAAGTAATTCACCCCTCCACTTT. This chain links TRBV7-9 with TRBJ1-6; the match to TRBD1 covers 7 bases. This CDR3 comprises 16 residues. V lost 3 bases to trimming and J lost 6 bases; unmatched junction nucleotides: 8. Germline V gene sequence: CDR1 SEHNR, CDR2 FQNEAQ (reference sequence).

The chain combines TRBV6-5 with TRBJ1-3, with 7 positions matching TRBD1. J gave up 4 bases and V 5 bases, and 2 bases lay outside the gene matches. This CDR3 is 13 amino acids long. Per the germline V gene, CDR1 is MNHEY and CDR2 is SVGAGI. The DNA of the CDR3 is TGTGCCAGCAGTGCGGGACAGGGAAACACCATATATTTT. It specifies CASSAGQGNTIYF.